A selection of T cell receptor beta chains follows, all from one sample in a study of shared clonotypes between healthy human individuals. Sequencing was performed with immunoSEQ multiplex PCR; in TCRdb, only in-frame clones are kept and a portion is missing. The data contain about 2 million clones, roughly 95% of them singletons. The specimen was naive CD8+ T cells sorted from blood. The receptors originated from a man aged 18 to 30 in good health. Each CDR3 is given with its conserved first and last residue. The D gene is left open where the match is weak. Only part of the rows carry a size: once, few, many, or a class if the clone is expanded.

.	TRBV15	TRBJ2-1	TRBD2	CATSRYNRLAGFSYNEQFF	TGTGCCACCAGCAGATACAATCGACTAGCGGGGTTCTCCTACAATGAGCAGTTCTTC
.	TRBV7-9	TRBJ1-6	.	CASSPWWDSPLHF	TGTGCCAGCAGCCCTTGGTGGGATTCACCCCTCCACTTT
.	TRBV30	TRBJ2-7	.	CAGSDGRSYEQYF	TGTGCCGGATCCGACGGGAGATCCTACGAGCAGTACTTC
.	TRBV9	TRBJ2-5	TRBD1	CASSVEWTGPQETQYF	TGTGCCAGCAGCGTAGAGTGGACAGGGCCTCAAGAGACCCAGTACTTC
.	TRBV28	TRBJ2-5	.	CASSFISGSPQTQYF	TGTGCCAGCAGTTTCATCTCCGGTTCCCCGCAGACCCAGTACTTC
.	TRBV11-2	TRBJ1-3	.	CASSLPSGNTIYF	TGTGCCAGCAGCTTGCCCTCTGGAAACACCATATATTTT
.	TRBV5-1	TRBJ2-2	TRBD1	CASSNDPGQGANTGELFF	TGCGCCAGCAGCAACGATCCGGGACAGGGGGCAAACACCGGGGAGCTGTTTTTT
.	TRBV30	TRBJ1-5	.	CAWSPHVGQPQHF	TGTGCCTGGAGTCCTCACGTGGGTCAGCCCCAGCATTTT
.	TRBV7-9	TRBJ1-4	TRBD1	CASSSRDRGLLDEKLFF	TGTGCCAGCAGCTCCCGGGACAGGGGGCTCTTAGATGAAAAACTGTTTTTT
.	TRBV5-4	TRBJ2-5	TRBD1	CASSDGTGGETQYF	TGTGCCAGCAGCGATGGGACAGGGGGGGAGACCCAGTACTTC
.	TRBV13	TRBJ1-5	.	CASSFGENQPQHF	TGTGCCAGCAGCTTCGGGGAGAATCAGCCCCAGCATTTT
once	TRBV19	TRBJ1-1	.	CASSTVMNTEAFF	TGTGCCAGTTCGACGGTGATGAACACTGAAGCTTTCTTT
.	TRBV4-1	TRBJ2-7	.	CASSHGAAYEQYF	TGCGCCAGCAGCCACGGGGCCGCCTACGAGCAGTACTTC
.	TRBV11-3	TRBJ2-7	.	CASSGRNQSYEQYF	TGTGCCAGCAGCGGCCGAAATCAATCCTACGAGCAGTACTTC
.	TRBV27	TRBJ2-7	.	CASSLGAGTPTYEQYF	TGTGCCAGCAGTTTAGGGGCCGGGACACCCACCTACGAGCAGTACTTC
.	TRBV5-6	TRBJ2-3	.	CASSFDISTDTQYF	TGTGCCAGCAGCTTTGACATTTCCACAGATACGCAGTATTTT
.	TRBV27	TRBJ2-5	.	CASSLSEGETQYF	TGTGCCAGCAGTTTGAGTGAGGGAGAGACCCAGTACTTC
.	TRBV6-5	TRBJ2-1	.	CASSYSDYNEQFF	TGTGCCAGCAGTTACTCGGACTACAATGAGCAGTTCTTC
.	TRBV10-1	TRBJ2-1	.	CASSSGPDNEQFF	TGCGCCAGCTCCTCGGGACCCGACAATGAGCAGTTCTTC
once	TRBV5-8	TRBJ1-1	.	CASSWGSLFAEAFF	TGTGCCAGCAGCTGGGGGAGCTTGTTCGCTGAAGCTTTCTTT
.	TRBV18	TRBJ2-7	TRBD2	CASSPSIPSGNHEQYF	TGTGCCAGCTCACCATCTATCCCTAGCGGGAACCACGAGCAGTACTTC
.	TRBV27	TRBJ2-3	.	CASSSLLNTQYF	TGTGCCAGCAGTTCTTTATTAAATACGCAGTATTTT
.	TRBV19	TRBJ1-1	.	CASSQGWGSNTEAFF	TGTGCCAGTAGCCAGGGGTGGGGCTCGAACACTGAAGCTTTCTTT
.	TRBV30	TRBJ2-7	.	CAWSQRVKAYEQYF	TGTGCCTGGAGTCAAAGGGTAAAGGCCTACGAGCAGTACTTC
.	TRBV19	TRBJ2-6	.	CASSGLGTGGANVLTF	TGTGCCAGTAGTGGGCTGGGGACGGGTGGGGCCAACGTCCTGACTTTC
.	TRBV6-6	TRBJ2-7	.	CASLQDSPYEQYF	TGTGCCAGCTTACAGGACAGTCCCTACGAGCAGTACTTC
.	TRBV4-2	TRBJ1-5	.	CASSQWANQPQHF	TGTGCCAGCAGCCAATGGGCGAATCAGCCCCAGCATTTT
.	TRBV4-1	TRBJ2-5	TRBD2	CASSPLLAGGPQQETQYF	TGCGCCAGCAGCCCTTTACTAGCGGGAGGTCCACAGCAAGAGACCCAGTACTTC
.	TRBV5-5	TRBJ2-5	.	CASTPGLGVGETQYF	TGTGCCAGCACCCCGGGATTAGGCGTGGGAGAGACCCAGTACTTC
.	TRBV13	TRBJ2-7	TRBD1	CASSIDRDPNLEQYF	TGTGCCAGCAGCATAGACAGGGACCCTAATCTCGAGCAGTACTTC
.	TRBV10-3	TRBJ2-7	.	CAISESTNSYEQYF	TGTGCCATCAGTGAGTCTACAAACTCCTACGAGCAGTACTTC
.	TRBV30	TRBJ2-3	TRBD2	CAGLFSGSTDTQYF	TGTGCCGGACTTTTTAGCGGGAGTACAGATACGCAGTATTTT
.	TRBV7-8	TRBJ1-2	.	CASSLGGGGYTF	TGTGCCAGCAGCTTAGGAGGAGGGGGCTACACCTTC
.	TRBV5-1	TRBJ2-2	.	CASSLGLEELFF	TGCGCCAGCAGCTTGGGTTTAGAGGAGCTGTTTTTT
.	TRBV7-7	TRBJ1-5	TRBD1	CASSLAAPDRGQQPQHF	TGTGCTAGCAGCTTAGCGGCCCCGGACAGGGGGCAACAGCCCCAGCATTTT
.	TRBV28	TRBJ2-5	.	CASSFGLLETQYF	TGTGCCAGCAGCTTCGGTCTATTAGAGACCCAGTACTTC
.	TRBV10-1	TRBJ1-5	.	CASSDAGQGNELELNQPQHF	TGCGCCAGCAGTGATGCAGGGCAGGGGAACGAGTTAGAGCTCAATCAGCCCCAGCATTTT
.	TRBV10-3	TRBJ2-1	.	CAISDSGAGEQFF	TGTGCCATCAGTGACTCGGGGGCGGGTGAGCAGTTCTTC
.	TRBV29-1	TRBJ1-2	.	CSAIDYGYTF	TGCAGCGCTATAGACTATGGCTACACCTTC
.	TRBV27	TRBJ2-3	.	CASIPIGVGGPSTDTQYF	TGTGCCAGCATTCCCATCGGAGTAGGGGGACCAAGCACAGATACGCAGTATTTT
.	TRBV19	TRBJ2-3	.	CASSIASPLSYTDTQYF	TGTGCCAGTAGTATAGCCTCCCCCCTGAGTTACACAGATACGCAGTATTTT
once	TRBV7-6	TRBJ1-5	.	CASSMGAGNQPQHF	TGTGCCAGCAGCATGGGGGCAGGGAACCAGCCCCAGCATTTT
.	TRBV6-5	TRBJ1-5	.	CASSLDGNQPQHF	TGTGCCAGCAGCCTGGACGGGAATCAGCCCCAGCATTTT
.	TRBV7-9	TRBJ2-2	.	CASSRGVEELFF	TGTGCCAGCAGCAGGGGGGTTGAGGAGCTGTTTTTT
.	TRBV19	TRBJ1-5	TRBD1	CATGQALNQPQHF	TGTGCCACGGGACAGGCATTGAATCAGCCCCAGCATTTT
.	TRBV4-1	TRBJ2-7	TRBD2	CASSQEWGGGASEQYF	TGCGCCAGCAGCCAAGAATGGGGCGGGGGGGCCTCCGAGCAGTACTTC